Listed below are T cell receptor beta chains from one sample, sequenced in a study of T-cell memory formation after mild COVID-19. Each CDR3 protein is one row after TCRdb ran MiXCR on the 5' RACE reads. The data show some 46,000 distinct CDR3 sequences, with around 6.6% seen just once and about 0.8% held by the top ten. The sample consisted of PBMCs or a T cell subset sorted from them (not recorded which). These receptors originate from an adult who had mild COVID-19 (a few samples of this study predate the infection). Cell type and time point are not known. The CDR3 runs from the conserved cysteine through the conserved F or W. Each record gives: D gene, clone size, V gene, J gene, CDR3 length, CDR3 DNA, CDR3 protein. A D gene is named only where the DNA matches it firmly. Clone size, where shown, is once, few, many, or a class for clones that have expanded.

>-|many|TRBV15|TRBJ1-3|16
TGTGCCACCAGCAGAGAGGGTCCGGGGTCTGGAAACACCATATATTTT
CATSREGPGSGNTIYF
>-|many|TRBV6-6|TRBJ1-1|12
TGTGCCAGCAGGACGGACGTCGGAGGGGCTTTCTTT
CASRTDVGGAFF
>TRBD2|many|TRBV12-3/TRBV12-4|TRBJ2-1|20
TGTGCCAGCTCCGGACTGGGACTAGCGGGAGGGCTAAGCTCCTACAATGAGCAGTTCTTC
CASSGLGLAGGLSSYNEQFF
>-|-|TRBV4-2|TRBJ2-5|13
TGTGCCAGCAGCCAACCTCCCTCGGAGACCCAGTACTTC
CASSQPPSETQYF
>TRBD1|few|TRBV27|TRBJ2-6|17
TGTGCCAGCAGTCCTTGGACAGGGGGCCCTGGGGCCAACGTCCTGACTTTC
CASSPWTGGPGANVLTF
>-|-|TRBV28|TRBJ1-5|13
TGTGCCAGCAGTTTTACAGGGTATCAGCCCCAGCATTTT
CASSFTGYQPQHF
>TRBD2|many|TRBV11-2|TRBJ2-5|15
TGTGCCAGCAGCGTCCTAGCGGGGGGCGTTGAGACCCAGTACTTC
CASSVLAGGVETQYF
>-|many|TRBV4-1|TRBJ2-3|15
TGCGCCAGCAGCCAAGAATATTCCGGGGGAGATACGCAGTATTTT
CASSQEYSGGDTQYF
>-|many|TRBV29-1|TRBJ1-6|9
TGCAGCTCCCGAGGGGGGGCCATCTTT
CSSRGGAIF
>TRBD1|few|TRBV2|TRBJ1-5|16
TGTGCCAGCAGCGGACAGGGGAAGGGCAGCAATCAGCCCCAGCATTTT
CASSGQGKGSNQPQHF
>TRBD2|many|TRBV6-2/TRBV6-3|TRBJ2-1|15
TGTGCCAGCAGTCGTGCTAGCGGGAGGGCAAATGAGCAGTTCTTC
CASSRASGRANEQFF
>TRBD2|many|TRBV6-5|TRBJ2-2|18
TGTGCCAGCAGTTACTTTCGGACCGGGACTAGCGTAAGCGGGGAGCTGTTTTTT
CASSYFRTGTSVSGELFF
>-|many|TRBV5-6|TRBJ2-7|12
TGTGCCAGCAGCTTGGATCGCTACGAGCAGTACTTC
CASSLDRYEQYF
>-|-|TRBV11-2|TRBJ2-7|14
TGTGCCAGCAGCTCAATGGCATACTCCTACGAGCAGTACTTC
CASSSMAYSYEQYF
>TRBD2|medium-sized|TRBV20-1|TRBJ2-7|14
TGCAGTGCGCCTACTAGCGGGAGCCTCCTCGAGCAGTACTTC
CSAPTSGSLLEQYF
>-|few|TRBV12-3/TRBV12-4|TRBJ1-2|13
TGTGCCAGCAGTTTAGCAGAATCGCGTGGCTACACCTTC
CASSLAESRGYTF
>-|many|TRBV19|TRBJ2-3|15
TGTGCCAGTAGCGCCCCGGACTTGGGCGCAGATACGCAGTATTTT
CASSAPDLGADTQYF
>-|-|TRBV5-1|TRBJ2-5|13
TGCGCCAGCAGCTTGGATGTTCGAGAGACCCAGTACTTC
CASSLDVRETQYF
>-|many|TRBV30|TRBJ2-5|11
TGTGCCTGGAGTAGTCCTGAGACCCAGTACTTC
CAWSSPETQYF
>-|many|TRBV27|TRBJ2-1|15
TGTGCCAGCAGGGATAGGTCAATTCCGGGTAATGAGCAGTTCTTC
CASRDRSIPGNEQFF
>-|many|TRBV7-8|TRBJ2-4|15
TGTGCCAGCAGCTTAGCAGGAGCTCGACAGAACATTCAGTACTTC
CASSLAGARQNIQYF
>TRBD1|many|TRBV5-4|TRBJ2-7|12
TGTGCCAGCAGCTTCGACAGGGGCGAGCAGTACTTC
CASSFDRGEQYF
>-|many|TRBV20-1|TRBJ1-1|13
TGCAGTGCTATACTGATAGACAGGACTGCAGCTTTCTTT
CSAILIDRTAAFF
>TRBD1|many|TRBV3-1|TRBJ2-7|14
TGTGCCAGCAGCTGGGGACAGGGGGCCTACGAGCAGTACTTC
CASSWGQGAYEQYF
>TRBD1|-|TRBV29-1|TRBJ1-1|16
TGCAGCGCCGAGTTGACAGGGGGCGCTTACAGCTCCGAACTTTTCTTT
CSAELTGGAYSSELFF
>TRBD1|-|TRBV6-1|TRBJ1-2|15
TGTGCCAGCAATGACAGGGGCCCCACTAACTATGGCTACACCTTC
CASNDRGPTNYGYTF
>-|-|TRBV9|TRBJ2-1|16
TGTGCCAGCAGCCCTTCCGGGACCTGGACCTACAATGAGCAGTTCTTC
CASSPSGTWTYNEQFF
>-|-|TRBV6-2/TRBV6-3|TRBJ1-5|14
TGTGCCAGCAGTTGGGACATCCGGAATCAGCCCCAGCATTTT
CASSWDIRNQPQHF
>-|-|TRBV3-1|TRBJ2-1|18
TGTGCCAGCAGCCAAGAGAGAGTTGGAAAGGGGGGTAGGGATGAGCAGTTCTTC
CASSQERVGKGGRDEQFF
>-|many|TRBV12-3/TRBV12-4|TRBJ1-1|14
TGTGCCAGCAGTTTGAGTCAGGGTAACACTGAAGCTTTCTTT
CASSLSQGNTEAFF
>TRBD1|few|TRBV5-6|TRBJ1-4|17
TGTGCCAGCAGCTTGGGCCCCTACAGGGGGCGTGATGAAAAACTGTTTTTT
CASSLGPYRGRDEKLFF
>-|many|TRBV7-9|TRBJ2-7|15
TGTGCCAGCAGCCCCCCCTTGGGGGGCAGCTACGAGCAGTACTTC
CASSPPLGGSYEQYF
>-|many|TRBV20-1|TRBJ2-4|12
TGCAGTGCTAGGGCCCAGAGGGGAATGGAGTACTTC
CSARAQRGMEYF
>-|many|TRBV11-1|TRBJ2-2|16
TGTGCCAGCAGCTTTAGCGTCAGGACCAACACCGGGGAGCTGTTTTTT
CASSFSVRTNTGELFF
>TRBD1|many|TRBV5-1|TRBJ2-1|16
TGCGCCAGCAGCTTGAGGCCGGGACAGGGCTACAATGAGCAGTTCTTC
CASSLRPGQGYNEQFF
>-|-|TRBV10-3|TRBJ1-5|15
TGTGCCATCAGTGAGGGGGGGGACAGCAATCAGCCCCAGCATTTT
CAISEGGDSNQPQHF
>-|many|TRBV14|TRBJ2-2|17
TGTGCCAGCAGCCAAGTGGGGCCTCTAATGCTCACCGGGGAGCTGTTTTTT
CASSQVGPLMLTGELFF
>TRBD1|-|TRBV24-1|TRBJ1-2|21
TGTGCCACCAGTGATCGACCTAAGGGGACAGGGAAGAGTCTACCGAACTATGGCTACACCTTC
CATSDRPKGTGKSLPNYGYTF
>-|few|TRBV18|TRBJ1-2|11
TGTGCCAGCTCACCGGTAGATGGCTACACCTTC
CASSPVDGYTF
>-|many|TRBV6-2/TRBV6-3|TRBJ2-6|16
TGTGCCAGCAGTTACAGCGCGGTATCTGGGGCCAACGTCCTGACTTTC
CASSYSAVSGANVLTF
>TRBD1|-|TRBV5-4|TRBJ2-7|15
TGTGCCAGCAGCTTGAGGACAGGGGGCTGGGGCGAGCAGTACTTC
CASSLRTGGWGEQYF
>-|-|TRBV5-1|TRBJ1-1|13
TGCGCCAGCAGCTTCACCGAGGGCACTGAAGCTTTCTTT
CASSFTEGTEAFF
>TRBD2|many|TRBV30|TRBJ2-7|16
TGTGCCTGGAGCGGGACTAGCGGGATAAGCTCCTACGAGCAGTACTTC
CAWSGTSGISSYEQYF
>-|few|TRBV5-1|TRBJ1-6|14
TGCGCCAGCAGCTTGAAAGGGCCTAATTCACCCCTCCACTTT
CASSLKGPNSPLHF
>-|-|TRBV6-2/TRBV6-3|TRBJ1-5|15
TGTGCCAGCAGTCCCTTAGCGGGGAGGGATCAGCCCCAGCATTTT
CASSPLAGRDQPQHF
>TRBD1|many|TRBV10-3|TRBJ1-4|14
TGTGCCATCAGTCTCGGGACAGGGAGAGAAAAACTGTTTTTT
CAISLGTGREKLFF
>-|many|TRBV5-1|TRBJ1-2|13
TGCGCCAGCAGCTTGGATCGGGTCTATGGCTACACCTTC
CASSLDRVYGYTF
>-|few|TRBV29-1|TRBJ1-1|12
TGCAGCGTTAAGGTATTGCAGGGCCAAGCTTTCTTT
CSVKVLQGQAFF